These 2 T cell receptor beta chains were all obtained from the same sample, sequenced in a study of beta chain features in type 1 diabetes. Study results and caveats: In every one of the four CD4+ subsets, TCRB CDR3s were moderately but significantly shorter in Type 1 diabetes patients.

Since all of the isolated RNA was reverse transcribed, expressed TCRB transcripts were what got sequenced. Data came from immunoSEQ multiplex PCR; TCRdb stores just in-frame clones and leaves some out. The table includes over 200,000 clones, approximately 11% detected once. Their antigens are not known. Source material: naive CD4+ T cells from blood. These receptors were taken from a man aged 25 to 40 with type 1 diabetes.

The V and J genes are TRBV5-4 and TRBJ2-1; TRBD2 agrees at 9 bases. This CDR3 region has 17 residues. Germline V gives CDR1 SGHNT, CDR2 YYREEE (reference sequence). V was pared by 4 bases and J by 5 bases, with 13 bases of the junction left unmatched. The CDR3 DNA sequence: TGTGCCAGCAGCCGAATAGCGGGGGCCTCCGACAACAATGAGCAGTTCTTC. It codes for CASSRIAGASDNNEQFF.

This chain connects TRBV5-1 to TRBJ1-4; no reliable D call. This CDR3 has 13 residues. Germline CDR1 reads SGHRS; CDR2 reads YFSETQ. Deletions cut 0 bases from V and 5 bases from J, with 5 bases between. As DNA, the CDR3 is TGCGCCAGCAGCTTGGGGCAAAATGAAAAACTGTTTTTT. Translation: CASSLGQNEKLFF.